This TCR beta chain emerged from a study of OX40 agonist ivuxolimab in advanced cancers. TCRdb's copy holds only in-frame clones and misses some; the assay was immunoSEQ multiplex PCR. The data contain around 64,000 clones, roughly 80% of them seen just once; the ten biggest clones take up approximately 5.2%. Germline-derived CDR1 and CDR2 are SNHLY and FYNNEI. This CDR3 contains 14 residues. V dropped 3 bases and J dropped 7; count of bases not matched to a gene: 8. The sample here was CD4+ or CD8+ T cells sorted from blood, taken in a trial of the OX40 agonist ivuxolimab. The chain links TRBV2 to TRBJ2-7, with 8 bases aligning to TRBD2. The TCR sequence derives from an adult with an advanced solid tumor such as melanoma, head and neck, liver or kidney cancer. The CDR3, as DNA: TGTGCCAGCAGTGAGAACCGCGGGGGGTTAGAGCAGTACTTC. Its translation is CASSENRGGLEQYF.